These 31 T cell receptor beta chains originate from one sample sequenced in a study of blood T cell repertoires in COVID-19. Using immunoSEQ multiplex PCR, the repertoire was profiled, and TCRdb retains in-frame clones only, with some absent. The sample contains 150,000 to 190,000 clones, approximately 86% of which appear only once. The sequenced sample consisted of peripheral blood. These receptors all come from a woman in her 70s with acute or convalescent COVID-19.

The chain uses TRBV18 and TRBJ1-2, with D tentatively TRBD1 (6 bases). The CDR3 sequence is 16 residues long. V gave up 1 base and J gave up 1 base, with 13 bases separating them. Germline CDR1 and CDR2: KGHSH and LQKENI. CDR3 coding DNA: TGTGCCAGCTCACCACTGACAGGAGTTAGTAACTATGGCTACACCTTC. Protein product: CASSPLTGVSNYGYTF.

V and J are TRBV7-2 and TRBJ2-1; TRBD1 matches at 9 bases. CDR1 SGHTA and CDR2 FQGNSA come from the germline V gene. The CDR3 totals 14 residues. J gave up 4 bases and V 6 bases, and 4 bases lay outside the gene matches. CDR3 nucleotide sequence: TGTGCCAGCAGGACCGGGACAGGGTACAATGAGCAGTTCTTC. Translation gives CASRTGTGYNEQFF.

The gene calls are TRBV5-4 and TRBJ2-5, with TRBD2 as a possible D gene (5 bases). V was clipped by 4 bases and J by 2 bases, with 12 bases between them. The CDR3 contains 14 residues. CDR1 and CDR2 (germline): SGHNT, YYREEE (reference sequence). The CDR3 DNA reads TGTGCCAGCAGCCCGGGGTTGGGGCAAGAGACCCAGTACTTC. Translating it yields CASSPGLGQETQYF.

This rearrangement joins TRBV7-2 to TRBJ1-3, with no clear D. In germline, CDR1 is SGHTA, CDR2 FQGNSA. The ends were cut back, 1 base at V and 2 bases at J, with 6 bases in the middle. There are 14 residues in the CDR3. CDR3 protein: CASSLVVAGNTIYF. CDR3 DNA: TGTGCCAGCAGCTTAGTAGTAGCTGGAAACACCATATATTTT.

The chain uses TRBV5-1 and TRBJ2-2; 12 bases fit TRBD2. After removal of 4 bases from V and 0 bases from J, the junction contained 10 bases not matched to a gene. CDR1 SGHRS and CDR2 YFSETQ come from the germline V gene. This CDR3 comprises 19 residues. In nucleotides, the CDR3 is TGCGCCAGCAGCCCAGGACTAGCGGGGTACTACCCGAACACCGGGGAGCTGTTTTTT. Amino acid sequence: CASSPGLAGYYPNTGELFF. The full variable domain, completed using reference TRBV5-1 and TRBJ2-2, is KAGVTQTPRYLIKTRGQQVTLSCSPISGHRSVSWYQQTPGQGLQFLFEYFSETQRNKGNFPGRFSGRQFSNSRSEMNVSTLELGDSALYLCASSPGLAGYYPNTGELFFGEGSRLTVL.

The chain joins TRBV29-1 to TRBJ1-1; no reliable D call. There are 11 residues in the CDR3. Per germline, CDR1 SQVTM and CDR2 ANQGSEA. The ends were cut back, 7 bases at V and 5 bases at J, with 11 bases in the middle. The CDR3 region has the DNA TGCAGCGCAACCCGAGAGACTGAAGCTTTCTTT. Translated, it gives CSATRETEAFF.

The chain combines TRBV6-4 with TRBJ1-6; 10 bases are shared with TRBD1. The ends lost 6 bases at V and 5 bases at J; junction bases unmatched: 13. The germline gives CDR1 MRHNA, CDR2 SNTAGT. The CDR3 runs 18 residues. Here the CDR3 DNA reads TGTGCCAGCAGCCAAACCCCGACAGGGGGCAAGGATAATTCACCCCTCCACTTT. Encoded protein: CASSQTPTGGKDNSPLHF.

The chain joins TRBV7-9 to TRBJ1-4; D is unclear. The CDR3 consists of 16 residues. Trimming stripped 1 base from V and 0 bases from J, with 9 bases between. The germline V gene encodes CDR1 SEHNR and CDR2 FQNEAQ (reference sequence). The CDR3 sequence: CASSLGGRATNEKLFF. DNA of the CDR3: TGTGCCAGCAGCTTAGGAGGTCGCGCAACTAATGAAAAACTGTTTTTT.

The gene calls are TRBV3-1 (or the pseudogene TRBV3-2) and TRBJ1-2; no definite D call. In germline, CDR1 is LGHDT, CDR2 YNNKEL (reference sequence). Trimming took off 1 base at V and 5 bases at J, with 14 bases between the two ends. There are 15 residues in the CDR3. In nucleotides, the CDR3 is TGTGCCAGCAGCCAAGGCCAGGAGGCACGATATGGCTACACCTTC. Its protein is CASSQGQEARYGYTF.

This clone occurred once. The chain employs TRBV29-1 and TRBJ2-5, with D tentatively TRBD2 (7 bases). Germline loops: CDR1 SQVTM, CDR2 ANQGSEA. The CDR3 spans 14 residues. Trimming shortened V by 4 bases and J by 13 bases, and 25 bases separated the two germline ends. This CDR3 is CSVARMQGRVFPYF. In nucleotides, the CDR3 is TGCAGCGTTGCTAGGATGCAGGGGAGGGTTTTTCCGTACTTC. Full variable domain (missing parts from reference TRBV29-1 and TRBJ2-5): SAVISQKPSRDICQRGTSLTIQCQVDSQVTMMFWYRQQPGQSLTLIATANQGSEATYESGFVIDKFPISRPNLTFSTLTVSNMSPEDSSIYLCSVARMQGRVFPYFGPGTRLLVL.

V is TRBV18 and J is TRBJ2-5; TRBD1 matches 7 bases. The CDR3 loop spans 15 amino acids. V dropped 3 bases and J dropped 1; count of bases not matched to a gene: 5. CDR1 is KGHSH, CDR2 LQKENI, per germline. The CDR3 DNA follows: TGTGCCAGCTCACCTCTCGGGACAGCCCAAGAGACCCAGTACTTC. Amino acids: CASSPLGTAQETQYF.

The chain is built from TRBV2 and TRBJ2-3, with D perhaps matching TRBD2 (6 bases). V was pared by 5 bases and J by 0 bases, with 15 bases between. The length of the CDR3 is 16 residues. CDR1 is SNHLY and CDR2 is FYNNEI in the germline V gene. CDR3 DNA: TGTGCCAGCAGTCGGGTAGCGGTTTCGAGCACAGATACGCAGTATTTT. It is translated as CASSRVAVSSTDTQYF.

V gene TRBV9 combines with J gene TRBJ2-1, with 7 bases aligning to TRBD2. The germline V gene encodes CDR1 SGDLS and CDR2 YYNGEE. The trim removed 3 bases at V and 0 bases at J, leaving 6 bases unmatched. This CDR3 contains 16 residues. The chain's CDR3 is CASSGGGGFSYNEQFF. The DNA for the CDR3 is TGTGCCAGCAGCGGTGGCGGGGGATTCTCCTACAATGAGCAGTTCTTC.

The chain combines TRBV3-1 (or the pseudogene TRBV3-2) with TRBJ1-2; D gene uncertain. Germline assignment: CDR1 LGHDT and CDR2 YNNKEL (reference sequence). The germline V and J ends were trimmed by 0 bases and 4 bases, with 9 bases remaining between them. This CDR3 contains 14 residues. The CDR3 loop reads CASSQEGRLYGYTF. The CDR3 region has the DNA TGTGCCAGCAGCCAAGAAGGCAGACTCTATGGCTACACCTTC.

The CDR3 DNA follows: TGTGCCAGCAGTTTATCCTCGAGGGGTGCGGGGGGGACAGATACGCAGTATTTT. Its protein product is CASSLSSRGAGGTDTQYF. This chain uses TRBV27 with TRBJ2-3; 9 nucleotides align to TRBD2. V gave up 0 bases and J gave up 3 bases; unmatched junction bases: 10. Germline CDR1 MNHEY, CDR2 SMNVEV (reference sequence). This CDR3 spans 18 amino acids.

This chain joins TRBV11-2 and TRBJ2-2; possible D gene TRBD1, 5 bases. CDR3 length equals 15 residues. V lost 5 bases, J lost 1 base, and 11 bases lay in between. CDR1 is SGHAT and CDR2 is FQNNGV in the germline V gene. The CDR3 spells CASSRNGQNTGELFF. The CDR3 DNA reads TGTGCCAGCAGCCGCAATGGACAGAACACCGGGGAGCTGTTTTTT.

The chain couples TRBV19 to TRBJ2-1; possible D gene TRBD2, 6 bases. The CDR3 contains 14 residues. V was trimmed by 1 base and J by 9 bases, leaving 13 bases between them. Germline V CDR1 and CDR2: LNHDA, SQIVND (reference sequence). CDR3: CASSIGFVGGEQFF. The CDR3 region has the DNA TGTGCCAGTAGTATAGGGTTCGTGGGAGGTGAGCAGTTCTTC.

This clone has a count of ten or more. The rearrangement links TRBV5-4 to TRBJ2-7, with 8 bases aligning to TRBD2. With 5 bases clipped from V and 2 bases from J, the junction kept 6 bases outside the gene matches. From germline, CDR1 is SGHNT and CDR2 YYREEE (reference sequence). This CDR3 is built from 14 residues. Here the CDR3 DNA reads TGTGCCAGCAGTTCGGAGCGGGGGCCCTACGAGCAGTACGTC. Protein: CASSSERGPYEQYV.

This rearrangement joins TRBV19 to TRBJ2-1, with D possibly matching TRBD2 (6 bases). CDR1 LNHDA and CDR2 SQIVND come from the germline V gene (reference sequence). The length of the CDR3 is 19 residues. V was pared by 2 bases and J by 0 bases, with 20 bases between. The CDR3 bases are TGTGCCAGTAGTATACCCCCCGGGGAGGTTTTCAGCTCCTACAATGAGCAGTTCTTC. Translation: CASSIPPGEVFSSYNEQFF. The full variable domain, with the rest looked up from reference TRBV19 and TRBJ2-1, is DGGITQSPKYLFRKEGQNVTLSCEQNLNHDAMYWYRQDPGQGLRLIYYSQIVNDFQKGDIAEGYSVSREKKESFPLTVTSAQKNPTAFYLCASSIPPGEVFSSYNEQFFGPGTRLTVL.

The chain joins TRBV6-5 to TRBJ1-1, with D possibly being TRBD1 (6 bases). V gave up 6 bases and J gave up 1 base, with 15 bases separating them. This CDR3 is built from 15 residues. Looked up from germline, CDR1 is MNHEY and CDR2 is SVGAGI. The CDR3 is CASSRTQGTNTEAFF. Here the CDR3 DNA reads TGTGCCAGCAGCCGGACCCAGGGGACGAACACTGAAGCTTTCTTT.

As for this clone: This same CDR3 is encoded by further DNA sequences in the sample. CDR3 region: CASSPGGGDSNQPQHF. The CDR3, as DNA: TGTGCCAGCTCACCCGGGGGGGGCGATAGCAATCAGCCCCAGCATTTT. This sequence joins TRBV18 and TRBJ1-5, with a possible D match to TRBD1 (6 bases). The germline V and J ends were trimmed by 3 bases and 0 bases, with 12 bases remaining between them. The CDR3 has 16 residues. The germline gives CDR1 KGHSH, CDR2 LQKENI.

The sample holds one count of this clone. V usage is TRBV29-1 and J usage is TRBJ2-1; tentatively, D is TRBD2 (7 bases). CDR3 length equals 15 residues. The germline gives CDR1 SQVTM, CDR2 ANQGSEA. The V end was cut by 5 bases, the J end by 5 bases, with 19 bases between. CDR3 protein: CSVWEGWDTDNEQFF. CDR3 DNA sequence: TGCAGCGTTTGGGAGGGTTGGGACACGGACAATGAGCAGTTCTTC.

This sequence joins TRBV9 and TRBJ2-5, with 11 bases matching TRBD2. With V trimmed by 2 bases and J by 5 bases, 5 bases remained unmatched. In germline, CDR1 is SGDLS, CDR2 YYNGEE. The CDR3 length is 15 residues. This CDR3 is CASSVSGGAGETQYF. CDR3 DNA: TGTGCCAGCAGCGTTAGCGGGGGGGCCGGGGAGACCCAGTACTTC.

This clone was observed a single time. The chain is built from TRBV2 and TRBJ1-1; D ambiguous. Looked up from germline, CDR1 is SNHLY and CDR2 is FYNNEI. Trimming took 7 bases from V and 0 from J, leaving 12 bases between them. The CDR3 sequence is 14 residues long. The CDR3 DNA follows: TGTGCCAGCAAGAAGGAGGAGATGAACACTGAAGCTTTCTTT. Translated, it gives CASKKEEMNTEAFF.

The chain combines TRBV9 with TRBJ1-6, with D maybe TRBD1 (5 bases). The V and J ends lost 4 bases and 6 bases respectively, with 14 bases between them. CDR3 length equals 15 residues. Germline lookup yields CDR1 SGDLS and CDR2 YYNGEE. This CDR3 is CASSPPGGVNSPLHF. CDR3 nucleotides: TGTGCCAGCAGCCCCCCCGGGGGTGTTAATTCACCCCTCCACTTT.

The genes are TRBV5-5 and TRBJ1-1; D is unclear. The V gene lost 0 bases and the J gene lost 1 base, with 13 bases spanning the gap. This CDR3 has 16 amino acids. Germline values: CDR1 SGHKS, CDR2 YYEKEE (reference sequence). This CDR3 is CASSLVTLNSNTEAFF. As DNA, the CDR3 is TGTGCCAGCAGCTTGGTCACATTGAATTCGAACACTGAAGCTTTCTTT.

The chain recombines TRBV2 with TRBJ1-3; 9 positions match TRBD1. Looked up from germline, CDR1 is SNHLY and CDR2 is FYNNEI. The J segment lost 1 base and the V segment lost 3 bases, leaving 4 bases of the junction unmatched. The length of the CDR3 is 16 residues. In DNA form, the CDR3 reads TGTGCCAGCAGTGAGATAGGGACAGGGTCTGGAAACACCATATATTTT. It is translated as CASSEIGTGSGNTIYF.

The chain employs TRBV11-1 and TRBJ2-2; 8 nucleotides align to TRBD1. J gave up 8 bases and V 6 bases, and 8 bases lay outside the gene matches. This CDR3 is 14 amino acids long. Per the germline V gene, CDR1 is SGHAT and CDR2 is FQDESV (reference sequence). The CDR3 nucleotides are TGTGCCAGCAGAACAACAGGGGGTGTAGGGGAGCTGTTTTTT. Encoded protein: CASRTTGGVGELFF.

The chain recombines TRBV6-2 or TRBV6-3 with TRBJ1-5; 7 bases map to TRBD1. After removal of 0 bases from V and 5 bases from J, the junction contained 4 bases not matched to a gene. The CDR3 extends over 15 amino acids. The germline gives CDR1 MNHEY, CDR2 SVGEGT. CDR3 sequence (DNA): TGTGCCAGCAGTTACTCAGGACAGGAGCATCAGCCCCAGCATTTT. This gives the protein CASSYSGQEHQPQHF.

The rearrangement links TRBV5-4 to TRBJ2-5; D possibly corresponds to TRBD2 (5 bases). Germline CDR1 SGHNT, CDR2 YYREEE (reference sequence). The CDR3 is 16 residues long. Trimming removed 0 bases at V and 5 bases at J, with 17 bases between. The CDR3 loop reads CASSLEKGARGETQYF. The CDR3 bases are TGTGCCAGCAGCTTGGAAAAGGGCGCGAGAGGGGAGACCCAGTACTTC.

J is TRBJ1-1 and V is TRBV9, with a possible D match to TRBD1 (6 bases). The CDR3 has 15 amino acids. Germline loops: CDR1 SGDLS, CDR2 YYNGEE. Trimming took off 4 bases at V and 6 bases at J, with 19 bases between the two ends. The CDR3: CASSTTEVGGSEAFF. CDR3 DNA: TGTGCCAGCAGCACGACAGAAGTAGGGGGATCTGAAGCTTTCTTT.